The T cell receptor (beta chain) under discussion was sequenced for a study of T cell responses to AZD1222 COVID-19 vaccine. Recipients boosted at about 4 weeks or about 12 weeks are pooled. Study-wide results and caveats: CD4 TCRs associated with vaccination spanned spike, dominating at 160-218 and 743-854. Among AZD1222 vaccinees, only five to seven were seropositive at baseline. Compared with day 0, the breadth and depth of the Spike-specific TCR repertoire rose significantly after two doses of AZD1222.

TCRdb's copy holds only in-frame clones and misses some; the assay was immunoSEQ multiplex PCR. Here the sample spans tens of thousands of clones, roughly nine tenths being singletons. About this clone itself: The target antigen is unknown.

Germline V lookup: CDR1 LNHDA, CDR2 SQIVND (reference sequence). Deletions cut 5 bases from V and 9 bases from J, with 14 bases between. The CDR3 sequence is 13 residues long. This clonotype was obtained from an adult who received the AZD1222 COVID-19 vaccine. V gene TRBV19 combines with J gene TRBJ2-1; TRBD1 might be the D (6 bases). Sequencing used peripheral blood, obtained 28 days after the second AZD1222 dose. The CDR3 sequence is CASSPQTGSEQFF. CDR3 nucleotides: TGTGCCAGTAGTCCGCAGACAGGCAGTGAGCAGTTCTTC.